This entry concerns a single TCR beta chain. Antigen: not known. This specimen comes from a study of a mutant IDH1 vaccine in newly diagnosed glioma. Whole-study context: Vaccines were first given 4-6 weeks after radiotherapy alone, or with temozolomide cycles. Receipt of radiotherapy, temozolomide, or both preceded the study, and most received both.

After removal of 5 bases from V and 2 bases from J, the junction contained 6 bases not matched to a gene. CDR3 size: 15 residues. Germline CDR1 is SEHNR and CDR2 is FQNEAQ (reference sequence). The time point was: week 23, last vaccination. Doses of 300 ug of mutant IDH1 20-mer peptide were given with topical imiquimod. The data were produced by immunoSEQ multiplex PCR, yet TCRdb's version contains in-frame clones alone and is incomplete. Of 60,000 to 85,000 clones in the sample, 85% are singletons; the top ten hold roughly 0.81%. Overall study results and limits: Vaccination induced immune responses in over 85% of patients. Pseudoprogression appeared independent of alterations in top peripheral clonotypes.

Sequencing used PBMCs, obtained from a glioma patient whose treatment included an IDH1 peptide vaccine. This sequence originates from a woman aged 45-65 years with glioma. The chain couples TRBV7-9 to TRBJ2-3; 8 positions agree with TRBD1. The CDR3 DNA follows: TGTGCCAGCAGCCCGAGGACAGGGCCCACAGATACGCAGTATTTT. As protein: CASSPRTGPTDTQYF.